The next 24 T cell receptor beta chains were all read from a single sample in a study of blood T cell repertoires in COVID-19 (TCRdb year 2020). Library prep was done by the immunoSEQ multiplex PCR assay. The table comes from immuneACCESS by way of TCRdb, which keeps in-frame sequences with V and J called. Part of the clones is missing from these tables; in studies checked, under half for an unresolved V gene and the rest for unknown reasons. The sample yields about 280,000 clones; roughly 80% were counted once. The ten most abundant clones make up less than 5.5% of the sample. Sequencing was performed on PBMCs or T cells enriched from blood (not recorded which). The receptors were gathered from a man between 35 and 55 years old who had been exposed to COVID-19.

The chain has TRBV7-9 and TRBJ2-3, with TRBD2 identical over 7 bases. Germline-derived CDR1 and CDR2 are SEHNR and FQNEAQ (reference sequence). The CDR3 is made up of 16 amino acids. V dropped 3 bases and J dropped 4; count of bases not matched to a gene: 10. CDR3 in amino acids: CASSFMFAGAADTQYF. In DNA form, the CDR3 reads TGTGCCAGCAGCTTTATGTTCGCGGGAGCGGCAGATACGCAGTATTTT.

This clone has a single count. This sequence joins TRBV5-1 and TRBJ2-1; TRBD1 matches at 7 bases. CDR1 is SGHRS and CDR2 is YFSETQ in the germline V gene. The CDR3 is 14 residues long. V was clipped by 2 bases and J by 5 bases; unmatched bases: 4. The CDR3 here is CASSLQGPNNEQFF. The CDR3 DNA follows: TGCGCCAGCAGCTTACAGGGGCCCAACAATGAGCAGTTCTTC.

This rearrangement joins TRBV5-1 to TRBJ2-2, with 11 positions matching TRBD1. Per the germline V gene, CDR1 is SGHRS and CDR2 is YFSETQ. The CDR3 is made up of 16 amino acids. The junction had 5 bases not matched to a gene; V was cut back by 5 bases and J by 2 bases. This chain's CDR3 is CASSWTGGGNTGELFF. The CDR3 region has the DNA TGCGCCAGCAGTTGGACAGGGGGCGGCAACACCGGGGAGCTGTTTTTT.

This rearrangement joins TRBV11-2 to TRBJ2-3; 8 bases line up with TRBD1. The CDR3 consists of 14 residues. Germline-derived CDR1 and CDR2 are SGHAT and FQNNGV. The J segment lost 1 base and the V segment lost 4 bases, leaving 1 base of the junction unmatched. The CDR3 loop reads CASSSTGGTDTQYF. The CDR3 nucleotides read TGTGCCAGCAGCTCGACAGGGGGCACAGATACGCAGTATTTT.

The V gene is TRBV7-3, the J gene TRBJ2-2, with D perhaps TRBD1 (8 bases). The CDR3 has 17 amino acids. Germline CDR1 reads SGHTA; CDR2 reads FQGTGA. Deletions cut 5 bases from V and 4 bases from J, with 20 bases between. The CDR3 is CASSHPRTGRVTGELFF. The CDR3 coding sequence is TGTGCCAGCAGCCACCCAAGGACAGGGAGGGTCACCGGGGAGCTGTTTTTT.

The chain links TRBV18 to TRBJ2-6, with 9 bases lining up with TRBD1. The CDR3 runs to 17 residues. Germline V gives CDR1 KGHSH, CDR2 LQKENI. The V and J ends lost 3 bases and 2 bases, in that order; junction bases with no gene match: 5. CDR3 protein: CASSPGTGGAGANVLTF. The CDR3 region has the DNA TGTGCCAGCTCACCGGGTACAGGGGGCGCTGGGGCCAACGTCCTGACTTTC. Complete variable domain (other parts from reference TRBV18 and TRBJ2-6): NAGVMQNPRHLVRRRGQEARLRCSPMKGHSHVYWYRQLPEEGLKFMVYLQKENIIDESGMPKERFSAEFPKEGPSILRIQQVVRGDSAAYFCASSPGTGGAGANVLTFGAGSRLTVL.

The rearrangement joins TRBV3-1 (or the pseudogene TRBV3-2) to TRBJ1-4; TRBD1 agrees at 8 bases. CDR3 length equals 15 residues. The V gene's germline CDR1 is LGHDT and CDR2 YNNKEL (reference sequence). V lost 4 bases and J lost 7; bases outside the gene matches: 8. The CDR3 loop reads CASSPTGGAGEKLFF. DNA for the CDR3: TGTGCCAGCAGCCCCACAGGGGGGGCGGGTGAAAAACTGTTTTTT.

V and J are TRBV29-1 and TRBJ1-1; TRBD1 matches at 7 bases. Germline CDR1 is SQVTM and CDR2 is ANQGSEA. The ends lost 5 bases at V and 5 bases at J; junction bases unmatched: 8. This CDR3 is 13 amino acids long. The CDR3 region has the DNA TGCAGCGTTAACAGGGGTTTAGGGACTGAAGCTTTCTTT. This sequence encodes CSVNRGLGTEAFF.

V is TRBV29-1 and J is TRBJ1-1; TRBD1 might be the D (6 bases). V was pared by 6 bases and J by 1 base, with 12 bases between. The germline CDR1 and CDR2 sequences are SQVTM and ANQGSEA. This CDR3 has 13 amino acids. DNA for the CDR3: TGCAGCGTAGAAAAGACAGGGAACACTGAAGCTTTCTTT. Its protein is CSVEKTGNTEAFF.

This chain's CDR3 is CASSLSPEGGYTF. DNA of the CDR3: TGTGCCAGCAGCTTATCGCCGGAGGGAGGCTACACCTTC. The chain couples TRBV7-9 to TRBJ1-2; no firm D call. Trimming removed 2 bases at V and 8 bases at J, with 12 bases between. This CDR3 contains 13 residues. CDR1 and CDR2 (germline): SEHNR, FQNEAQ (reference sequence).

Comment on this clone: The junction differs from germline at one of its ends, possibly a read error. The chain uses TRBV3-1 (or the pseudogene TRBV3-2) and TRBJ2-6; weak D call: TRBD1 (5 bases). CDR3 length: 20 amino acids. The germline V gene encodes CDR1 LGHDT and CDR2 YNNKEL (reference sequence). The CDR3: CASSQERLTDRSSGANVLTF. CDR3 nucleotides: TGTGCCAGCAGTCAAGAACGTCTCACAGACAGAAGCTCTGGGGCCAACGTCCTGACTTTC.

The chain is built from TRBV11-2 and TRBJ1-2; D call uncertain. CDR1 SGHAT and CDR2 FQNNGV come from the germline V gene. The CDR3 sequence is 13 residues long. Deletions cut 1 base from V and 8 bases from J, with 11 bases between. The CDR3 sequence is CASSLAGRRGYTF. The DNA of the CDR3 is TGTGCCAGCAGCTTAGCAGGCCGGAGGGGCTACACCTTC.

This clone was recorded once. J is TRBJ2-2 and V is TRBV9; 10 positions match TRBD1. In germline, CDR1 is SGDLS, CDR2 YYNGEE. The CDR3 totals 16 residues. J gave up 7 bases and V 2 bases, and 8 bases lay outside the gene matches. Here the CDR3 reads CASSVSGTGDVGELFF. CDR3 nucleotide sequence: TGTGCCAGCAGCGTTTCCGGGACAGGGGATGTCGGGGAGCTGTTTTTT.

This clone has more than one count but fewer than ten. The CDR3 here is CASGDGGKLFF. CDR3 sequence (DNA): TGTGCTAGTGGGGACGGAGGAAAACTGTTTTTT. The rearrangement links TRBV12-5 to TRBJ1-4; no firm D call. The CDR3 length is 11 residues. Trimming left V 6 bases short and J 10 bases short, with 9 bases between. The germline CDR1 and CDR2 sequences are LGHNT and FRNRAP. The whole variable domain, filled in from reference TRBV12-5 and TRBJ1-4, reads DARVTQTPRHKVTEMGQEVTMRCQPILGHNTVFWYRQTMMQGLELLAYFRNRAPLDDSGMPKDRFSAEMPDATLATLKIQPSEPRDSAVYFCASGDGGKLFFGSGTQLSVL.

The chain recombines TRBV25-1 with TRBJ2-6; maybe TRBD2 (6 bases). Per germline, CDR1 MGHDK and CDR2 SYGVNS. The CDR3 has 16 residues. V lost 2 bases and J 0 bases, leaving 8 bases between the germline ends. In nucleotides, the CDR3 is TGTGCCAGCAGTGAAGGGGGGAGCTCTGGGGCCAACGTCCTGACTTTC. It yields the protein CASSEGGSSGANVLTF.

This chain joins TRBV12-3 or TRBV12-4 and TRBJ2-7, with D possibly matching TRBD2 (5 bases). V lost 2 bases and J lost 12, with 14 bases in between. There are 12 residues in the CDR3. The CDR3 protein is CASSLSGSQRYF. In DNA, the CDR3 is TGTGCCAGCAGTTTATCGGGGTCCCAGCGGTACTTC.

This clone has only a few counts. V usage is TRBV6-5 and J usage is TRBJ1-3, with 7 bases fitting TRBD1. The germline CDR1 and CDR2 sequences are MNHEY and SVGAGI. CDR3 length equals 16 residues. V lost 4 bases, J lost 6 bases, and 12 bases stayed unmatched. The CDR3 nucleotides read TGTGCCAGCAGTTCACTGACAGGGCAACCGCTAAACACCATATATTTT. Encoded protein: CASSSLTGQPLNTIYF.

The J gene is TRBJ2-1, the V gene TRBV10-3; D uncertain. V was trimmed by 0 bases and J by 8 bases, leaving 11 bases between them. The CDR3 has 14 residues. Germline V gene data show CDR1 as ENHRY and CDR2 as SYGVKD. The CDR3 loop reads CAISESSMGYEQFF. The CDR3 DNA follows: TGTGCCATCAGTGAGTCCTCGATGGGCTATGAGCAGTTCTTC.

The CDR3 protein is CASTRRGTEAFF. For the CDR3, the DNA is TGTGCCAGCACCCGCAGGGGCACTGAAGCTTTCTTT. The chain uses TRBV12-3 or TRBV12-4 and TRBJ1-1; D is possibly TRBD1 (6 bases). Trimming took off 7 bases at V and 4 bases at J, with 10 bases between the two ends. The length of the CDR3 is 12 residues.

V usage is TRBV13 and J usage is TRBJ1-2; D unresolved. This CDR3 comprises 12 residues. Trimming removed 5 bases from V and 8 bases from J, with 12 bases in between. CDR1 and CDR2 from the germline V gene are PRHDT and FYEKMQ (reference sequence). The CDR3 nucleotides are TGTGCCAGCAGCCTCGGGGAGACGGGCTACACCTTC. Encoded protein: CASSLGETGYTF. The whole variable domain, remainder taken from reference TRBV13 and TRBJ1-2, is AAGVIQSPRHLIKEKRETATLKCYPIPRHDTVYWYQQGPGQDPQFLISFYEKMQSDKGSIPDRFSAQQFSDYHSELNMSSLELGDSALYFCASSLGETGYTFGSGTRLTVV.

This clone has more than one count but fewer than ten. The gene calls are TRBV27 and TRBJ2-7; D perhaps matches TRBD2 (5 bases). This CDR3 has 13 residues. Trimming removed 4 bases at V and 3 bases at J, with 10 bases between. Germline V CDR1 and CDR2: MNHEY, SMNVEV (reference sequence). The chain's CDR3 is CASSSIGSYEQYF. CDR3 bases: TGTGCCAGCAGTTCCATTGGGAGCTACGAGCAGTACTTC.

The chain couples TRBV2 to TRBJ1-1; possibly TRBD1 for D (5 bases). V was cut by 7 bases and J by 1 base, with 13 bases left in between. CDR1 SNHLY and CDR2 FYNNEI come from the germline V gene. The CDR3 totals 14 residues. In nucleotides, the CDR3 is TGTGCCAGCACCTCACGCCAGGGGAACACTGAAGCTTTCTTT. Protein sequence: CASTSRQGNTEAFF.

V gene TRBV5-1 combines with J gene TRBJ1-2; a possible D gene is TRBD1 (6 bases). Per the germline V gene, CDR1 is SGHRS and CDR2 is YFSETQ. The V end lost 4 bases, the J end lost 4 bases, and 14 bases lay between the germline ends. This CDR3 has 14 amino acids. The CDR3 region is CASSGRGDRYGYTF. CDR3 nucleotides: TGCGCCAGCAGCGGGAGGGGGGATCGCTATGGCTACACCTTC.

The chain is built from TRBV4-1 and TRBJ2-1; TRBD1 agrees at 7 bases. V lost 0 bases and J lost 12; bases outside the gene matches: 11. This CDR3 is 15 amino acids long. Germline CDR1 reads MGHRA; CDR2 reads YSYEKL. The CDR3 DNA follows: TGCGCCAGCAGCCAAGATCCTTCCACGGACAGGCCGCAGTTCTTC. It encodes CASSQDPSTDRPQFF.